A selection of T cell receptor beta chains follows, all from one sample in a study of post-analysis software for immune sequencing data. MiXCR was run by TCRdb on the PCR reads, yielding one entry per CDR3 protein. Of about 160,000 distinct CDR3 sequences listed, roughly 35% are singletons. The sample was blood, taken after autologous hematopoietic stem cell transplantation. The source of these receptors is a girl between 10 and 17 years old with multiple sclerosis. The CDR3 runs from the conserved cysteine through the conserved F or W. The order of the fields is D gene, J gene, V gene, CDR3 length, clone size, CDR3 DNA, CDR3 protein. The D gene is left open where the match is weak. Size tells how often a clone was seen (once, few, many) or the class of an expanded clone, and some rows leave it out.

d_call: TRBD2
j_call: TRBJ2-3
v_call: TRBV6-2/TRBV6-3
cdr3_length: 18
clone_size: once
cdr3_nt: TGTGCCAGCAGTTACGCTAGCGGTGTCCCATTCGGACGAGATACGCAGTATTTT
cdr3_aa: CASSYASGVPFGRDTQYF

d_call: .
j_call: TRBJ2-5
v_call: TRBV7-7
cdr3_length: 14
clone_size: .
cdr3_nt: TGTGCTAGCAGCTTAGAGACCTCCTCAGAGACCCAGTACTTC
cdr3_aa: CASSLETSSETQYF

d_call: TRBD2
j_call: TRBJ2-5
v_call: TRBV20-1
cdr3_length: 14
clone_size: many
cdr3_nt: TGCAGTGCTACCGCTAGCGGGAGGTTAGAGACCCAGTACTTC
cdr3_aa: CSATASGRLETQYF

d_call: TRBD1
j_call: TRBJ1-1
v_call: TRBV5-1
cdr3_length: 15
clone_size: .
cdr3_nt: TGCGCCAGCAGCCGCGCAGGGGGGCCGAACACTGAAGCTTTCTTT
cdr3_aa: CASSRAGGPNTEAFF

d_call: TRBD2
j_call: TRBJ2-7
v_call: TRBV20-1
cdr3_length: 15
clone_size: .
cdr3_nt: TGCAGTGCTGCCGGGGGGGGAGCTACTCACTACGAGCAGTACTTC
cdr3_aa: CSAAGGGATHYEQYF

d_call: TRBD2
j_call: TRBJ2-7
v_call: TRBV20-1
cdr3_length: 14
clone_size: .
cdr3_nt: TGCAGTGCTAGACTAGCGGGGAGTGGCTACGAGCAGTACTTC
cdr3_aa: CSARLAGSGYEQYF

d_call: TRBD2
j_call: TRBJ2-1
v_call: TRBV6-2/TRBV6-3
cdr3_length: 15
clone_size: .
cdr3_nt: TGTGCCAGCAGGCTCGGACTAGCGGGAGTTCATGAGCAGTTCTTC
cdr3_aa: CASRLGLAGVHEQFF

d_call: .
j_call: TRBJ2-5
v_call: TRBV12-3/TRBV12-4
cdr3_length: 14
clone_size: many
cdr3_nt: TGTGCCAGCAGCCTACGCAGGGGGGGAGAGACCCAGTACTTC
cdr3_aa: CASSLRRGGETQYF

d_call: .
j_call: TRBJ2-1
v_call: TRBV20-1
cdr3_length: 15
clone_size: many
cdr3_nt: TGCAGTGTTGTTTTGCGGAAGAGCTCCTACAATGAGCAGTTCTTC
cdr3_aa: CSVVLRKSSYNEQFF

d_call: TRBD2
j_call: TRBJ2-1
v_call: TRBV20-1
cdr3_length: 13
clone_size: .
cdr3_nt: TGCAGTGCTAGCGGGAGGGTCTACAATGAGCAGTTCTTC
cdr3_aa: CSASGRVYNEQFF

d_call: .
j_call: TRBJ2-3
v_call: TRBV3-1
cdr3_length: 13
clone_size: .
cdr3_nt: TGTGCCAGCAGCCGCTTAGGCCAGGATACGCAGTATTTT
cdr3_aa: CASSRLGQDTQYF

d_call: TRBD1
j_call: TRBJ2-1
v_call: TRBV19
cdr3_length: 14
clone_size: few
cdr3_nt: TGTGCCAGTAGGGGACAGGACTCCTACAATGAGCAGTTCTTC
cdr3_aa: CASRGQDSYNEQFF

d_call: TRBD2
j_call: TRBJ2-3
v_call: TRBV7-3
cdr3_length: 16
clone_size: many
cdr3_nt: TGTGCCAGCAGCTTAACGCCTAGCGGTCCCACAGATACGCAGTATTTT
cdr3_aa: CASSLTPSGPTDTQYF

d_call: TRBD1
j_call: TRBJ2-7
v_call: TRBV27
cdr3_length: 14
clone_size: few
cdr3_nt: TGTGCCAGCAGTGGCCGGGACAGGTCCTACGAGCAGTACTTC
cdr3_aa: CASSGRDRSYEQYF

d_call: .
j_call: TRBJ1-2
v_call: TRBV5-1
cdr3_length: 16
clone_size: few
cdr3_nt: TGCGCCAGCGGACCCAGAAGAGGGGGATCCAACTATGGCTACACCTTC
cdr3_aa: CASGPRRGGSNYGYTF

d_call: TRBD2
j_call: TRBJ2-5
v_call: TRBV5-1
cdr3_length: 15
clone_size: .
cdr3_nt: TGCGCCAGCAGCTTCGGACTAGCTGGGGTGGAGACCCAGTACTTC
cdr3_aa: CASSFGLAGVETQYF

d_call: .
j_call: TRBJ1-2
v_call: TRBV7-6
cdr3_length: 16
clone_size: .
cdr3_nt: TGTGCCAGCAGCTCCCAAAGAGAGGGGCCCTTCTATGGCTACACCTTC
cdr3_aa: CASSSQREGPFYGYTF

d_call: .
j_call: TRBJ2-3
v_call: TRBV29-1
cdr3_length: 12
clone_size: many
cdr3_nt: TGCAGCGTCGGGGGGCTCACAGATACGCAGTATTTT
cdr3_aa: CSVGGLTDTQYF

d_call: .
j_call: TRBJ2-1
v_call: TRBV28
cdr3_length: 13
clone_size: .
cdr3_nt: TGTGCCAGCAGTAACCCAGCAGCCGGTGAGCAGTTCTTC
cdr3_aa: CASSNPAAGEQFF

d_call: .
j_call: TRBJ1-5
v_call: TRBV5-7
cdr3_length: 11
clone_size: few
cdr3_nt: TGTGCCAGCAGCATGGGGGATCCCCAGCATTTT
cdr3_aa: CASSMGDPQHF

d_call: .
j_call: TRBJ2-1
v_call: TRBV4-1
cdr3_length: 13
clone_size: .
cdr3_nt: TGCGCCAGCAGCTACAGACCGTACAATGAGCGGTTCTTC
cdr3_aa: CASSYRPYNERFF

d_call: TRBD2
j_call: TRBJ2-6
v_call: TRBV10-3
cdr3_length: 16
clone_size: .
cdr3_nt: TGTGCCATCAGTGCCGGGAGGAGTTCTGGGGCCAACGTCCTGACTTTC
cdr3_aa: CAISAGRSSGANVLTF

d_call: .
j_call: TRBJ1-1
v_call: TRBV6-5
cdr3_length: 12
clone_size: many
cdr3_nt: TGTGCCAGCAGTTACTCGACGGGTGAAGCTTTCTTT
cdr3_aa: CASSYSTGEAFF

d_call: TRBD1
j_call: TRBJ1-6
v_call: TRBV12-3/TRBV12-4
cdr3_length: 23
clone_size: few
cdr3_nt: TGTGCCAGCAGTTTTAAATCATTCGAAGACAGGGTGGCCTCCGGCTCCTATAATTCACCCCTCCACTTT
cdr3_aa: CASSFKSFEDRVASGSYNSPLHF

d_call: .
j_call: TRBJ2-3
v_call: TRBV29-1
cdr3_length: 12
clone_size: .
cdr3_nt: TGCAGCGCTGTTCTGGTGTCAGATACGCAGTATTTT
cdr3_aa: CSAVLVSDTQYF

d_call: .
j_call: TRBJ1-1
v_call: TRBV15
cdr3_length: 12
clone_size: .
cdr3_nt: TGTGCCACCAGCAGCGGGGCACCTGAAGCTTTCTTT
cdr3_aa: CATSSGAPEAFF

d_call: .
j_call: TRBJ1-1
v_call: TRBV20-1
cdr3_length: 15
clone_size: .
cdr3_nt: TGCAGTGCTAATGGCGGCGGTTGGGGGAACACTGAAGCTTTCTTT
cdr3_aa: CSANGGGWGNTEAFF

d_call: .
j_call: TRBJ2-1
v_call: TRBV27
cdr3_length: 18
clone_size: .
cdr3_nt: TGTGCCAGCAGTTTAGGCGTAATCGGAGCGGAGACTTACAATGAGCAGTTCTTC
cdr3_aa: CASSLGVIGAETYNEQFF

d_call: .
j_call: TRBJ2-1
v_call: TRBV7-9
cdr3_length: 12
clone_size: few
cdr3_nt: TGTGCCAGCAGCTTAGAACTGACCGAGCAGTTCTTC
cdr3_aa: CASSLELTEQFF

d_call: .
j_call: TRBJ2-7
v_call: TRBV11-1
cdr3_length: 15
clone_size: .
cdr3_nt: TGTGCCAGCAGCTTAGCCCGGGGGTTAACCTACGAGCAGTACTTC
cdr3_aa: CASSLARGLTYEQYF

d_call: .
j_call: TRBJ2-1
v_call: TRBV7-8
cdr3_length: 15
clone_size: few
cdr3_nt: TGTGCCAGCAGCTTAGCGAGGCGGTCCTACAATGAGCAGTTCTTC
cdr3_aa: CASSLARRSYNEQFF

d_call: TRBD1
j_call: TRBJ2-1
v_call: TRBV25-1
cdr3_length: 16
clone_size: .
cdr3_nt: TGTGCCAGCAGTGAATCGGGACAGTCCTCCTACAATGAGCAGTTCTTC
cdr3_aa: CASSESGQSSYNEQFF

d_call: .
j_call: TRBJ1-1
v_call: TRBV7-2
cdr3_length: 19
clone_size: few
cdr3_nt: TGTGCCAGCCCCTTACGTCGGGGCGCGAATCGGTCGTTTCCCAGGGGAGCTTTCTTT
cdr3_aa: CASPLRRGANRSFPRGAFF

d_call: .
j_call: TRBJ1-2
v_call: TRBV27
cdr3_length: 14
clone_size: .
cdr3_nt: TGTGCCAGCAGTTTTACGCAAGAAGGCTATGGCTACACCTTC
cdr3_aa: CASSFTQEGYGYTF

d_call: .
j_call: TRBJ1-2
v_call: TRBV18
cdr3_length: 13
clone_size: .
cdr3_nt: TGTGCCAGCTCACCAGAACAGCGATATGGCTACACCTTC
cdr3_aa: CASSPEQRYGYTF